A single sample gave rise to the 20 T cell receptor beta chains below, sequenced in a study of blood T cell repertoires in COVID-19. The protocol was immunoSEQ multiplex PCR, while the TCRdb copy is restricted to in-frame clones and leaves out a portion. The sample yields around 200,000 clones, over 80% seen once. The sequenced sample consisted of peripheral blood. Every receptor here comes from a middle-aged woman with COVID-19, enrolled during active disease.

V usage is TRBV5-4 and J usage is TRBJ1-4; D not certain. CDR1 and CDR2 (germline): SGHNT, YYREEE (reference sequence). The CDR3 contains 14 residues. Trimming left V 7 bases short and J 5 bases short, with 15 bases between. The CDR3 here is CASSASPGNEKLFF. CDR3 in DNA: TGTGCCAGCTCAGCTTCCCCAGGAAATGAAAAACTGTTTTTT.

This chain uses TRBV18 with TRBJ2-1; a possible D gene is TRBD2 (5 bases). This CDR3 contains 15 residues. The V end was cut by 2 bases, the J end by 3 bases, with 11 bases between. Germline V gene lookup returns CDR1 KGHSH and CDR2 LQKENI. CDR3 amino acids: CASSPSSEVYNEQFF. In DNA form, the CDR3 reads TGTGCCAGCTCACCAAGTAGCGAGGTCTACAATGAGCAGTTCTTC. Based on the CDR3 plus reference TRBV18 and TRBJ2-1, the full variable domain is NAGVMQNPRHLVRRRGQEARLRCSPMKGHSHVYWYRQLPEEGLKFMVYLQKENIIDESGMPKERFSAEFPKEGPSILRIQQVVRGDSAAYFCASSPSSEVYNEQFFGPGTRLTVL.

DNA for the CDR3: TGCGCCAGGATTCCCCTGGGGGGGGAAGAGACCCAGTACTTC. It specifies CARIPLGGEETQYF. The chain employs TRBV5-1 and TRBJ2-5, with 7 nucleotides matching TRBD2. The CDR3 extends over 14 amino acids. Per germline, CDR1 SGHRS and CDR2 YFSETQ. The junction had 10 bases not matched to a gene; V was cut back by 8 bases and J by 3 bases.

The V and J genes are TRBV4-1 and TRBJ1-6, with TRBD1 matching over 8 bases. Losses at the gene ends were 0 bases for V and 6 bases for J; bases not matched to a gene: 10. The CDR3 contains 18 residues. Germline assignment: CDR1 MGHRA and CDR2 YSYEKL. The CDR3: CASSQELQGANLNSPLHF. CDR3 DNA sequence: TGCGCCAGCAGCCAAGAGCTCCAGGGGGCGAACCTTAATTCACCCCTCCACTTT.

The V and J genes are TRBV6-2 or TRBV6-3 and TRBJ2-2, with D unclear. CDR3 size: 15 residues. V was cut by 2 bases and J by 0 bases, with 7 bases left in between. Germline CDR1 and CDR2: MNHEY and SVGEGT. CDR3 loop: CASSYAATNTGELFF. CDR3 bases: TGTGCCAGCAGTTACGCGGCAACGAACACCGGGGAGCTGTTTTTT.

This clone was recorded a few times. The chain links TRBV6-5 to TRBJ2-1; tentatively, D is TRBD2 (6 bases). Looked up from germline, CDR1 is MNHEY and CDR2 is SVGAGI. Trimming took 0 bases from V and 1 from J, leaving 7 bases between them. CDR3 length: 15 amino acids. This chain's CDR3 is CASSYSGGSYNEQFF. The CDR3 bases are TGTGCCAGCAGTTACTCGGGAGGTTCCTACAATGAGCAGTTCTTC.

The chain carries TRBV5-8 and TRBJ1-5; 7 nucleotides match TRBD1. Trimming took 2 bases from V and 4 from J; bases not matched to a gene: 12. Germline CDR1 reads SGHTS; CDR2 reads YDEGEE. The CDR3 is 17 residues long. In nucleotides, the CDR3 is TGTGCCAGCAGCTTAGAACACCGCGACAGGGTAAATCAGCCCCAGCATTTT. The encoded protein is CASSLEHRDRVNQPQHF.

This chain links TRBV2 with TRBJ2-1; D perhaps matches TRBD1 (5 bases). Germline V gene data show CDR1 as SNHLY and CDR2 as FYNNEI. V shed 8 bases and J shed 5 bases, with 10 bases lying between them. This CDR3 has 12 residues. As DNA, the CDR3 is TGTGCCAGCGCTCAGGGTAACAATGAGCAGTTCTTC. Its translation is CASAQGNNEQFF.

This clone appeared a single time. The DNA for the CDR3 is TGTGCCAGCAGTCTCATTTACAGGGCCCGGACTAGCGGTTTAGCCAAAAACATTCAGTACTTC. Residues: CASSLIYRARTSGLAKNIQYF. The V gene is TRBV27, the J gene TRBJ2-4; TRBD2 matches 10 bases. CDR3 length: 21 amino acids. CDR1 and CDR2 (germline): MNHEY, SMNVEV (reference sequence). V shed 5 bases, J shed 0 bases, and the junction held 19 bases outside the gene matches.

Concerning this clone itself: Relative to the germline gene, one junction end is altered; a read error may explain this. The genes are TRBV13 and TRBJ1-3; 7 positions match TRBD1. Germline assignment: CDR1 PRHDT and CDR2 FYEKMQ (reference sequence). The CDR3 is 16 amino acids. CDR3 protein: CASSLGGAYSGNTIYF. The CDR3 DNA reads as TGTGCCAGCAGCCTAGGGGGCGCGTACTCTGGAAACACCATATATTTT.

V and J are TRBV6-1 and TRBJ1-2; unclear D gene. The CDR3 sequence is 15 residues long. Germline assignment: CDR1 MNHNS and CDR2 SASEGT. V lost 0 bases and J lost 3, with 11 bases in between. The CDR3 reads CASSEAVAPYYGYTF. The CDR3 region has the DNA TGTGCCAGCAGTGAAGCAGTGGCCCCCTACTATGGCTACACCTTC.

The count of this clone is one. V and J are TRBV6-4 and TRBJ1-1, with D tentatively TRBD1 (5 bases). Trimming took 6 bases from V and 2 from J, leaving 10 bases between them. The CDR3 runs 13 residues. Looked up from germline, CDR1 is MRHNA and CDR2 is SNTAGT. CDR3 in DNA: TGTGCCAGCAGCCCCAGGGAAAACACTGAAGCTTTCTTT. It encodes CASSPRENTEAFF.

This sequence joins TRBV29-1 and TRBJ1-1; no firm D call. The CDR3 contains 12 residues. Trimming removed 5 bases from V and 4 bases from J, with 11 bases in between. Germline V lookup: CDR1 SQVTM, CDR2 ANQGSEA. CDR3 in DNA: TGCAGCGTTTCCCTCAGGCTCACTGAAGCTTTCTTT. This sequence encodes CSVSLRLTEAFF. Variable domain in full (rest from reference TRBV29-1 and TRBJ1-1): SAVISQKPSRDICQRGTSLTIQCQVDSQVTMMFWYRQQPGQSLTLIATANQGSEATYESGFVIDKFPISRPNLTFSTLTVSNMSPEDSSIYLCSVSLRLTEAFFGQGTRLTVV.

The sample holds a few counts of this clone. V usage is TRBV3-1 (or the pseudogene TRBV3-2) and J usage is TRBJ1-6; D not certain. This CDR3 region has 15 residues. Trimming took 0 bases from V and 10 from J, leaving 13 bases between them. Germline loops: CDR1 LGHDT, CDR2 YNNKEL (reference sequence). In nucleotides, the CDR3 is TGTGCCAGCAGCCAAGAATGGTCAGGAAAATCACCCCTCCACTTT. As protein: CASSQEWSGKSPLHF.

CDR3 sequence (DNA): TGTGCCAGCACCCCGGGGGGTCGCGACGAGCAGTACTTC. Protein product: CASTPGGRDEQYF. The chain carries TRBV6-5 and TRBJ2-7, with 7 bases fitting TRBD2. CDR1 MNHEY and CDR2 SVGAGI come from the germline V gene. This CDR3 has 13 amino acids. The trim removed 7 bases at V and 5 bases at J, leaving 8 bases unmatched.

The chain uses TRBV3-1 (or the pseudogene TRBV3-2) and TRBJ2-4; 14 bases align to TRBD2. Germline CDR1 and CDR2: LGHDT and YNNKEL (reference sequence). With 0 bases clipped from V and 7 bases from J, the junction kept 8 bases outside the gene matches. The CDR3 runs 18 residues. The DNA for the CDR3 is TGTGCCAGCAGCCAAGATGCGACTAGCGGGAGGGGGGGGAACATTCAGTACTTC. Its translation: CASSQDATSGRGGNIQYF.

The chain combines TRBV5-4 with TRBJ1-2, with a tentative D call TRBD1 (6 bases). The CDR3 runs to 15 residues. V lost 4 bases and J lost 4, with 17 bases in between. The germline gives CDR1 SGHNT, CDR2 YYREEE (reference sequence). In nucleotides, the CDR3 is TGTGCCAGCAGCCCTCGGGACACCTTATCCTATGGCTACACCTTC. Protein product: CASSPRDTLSYGYTF.

V usage is TRBV24-1 and J usage is TRBJ1-2; tentative D call: TRBD1 (6 bases). CDR3 length: 14 residues. The V end was cut by 2 bases, the J end by 5 bases, with 11 bases between. The germline V gene has CDR1 KGHDR and CDR2 SFDVKD. CDR3 sequence reads: CATSDSRTVYGYTF. In nucleotides, the CDR3 is TGTGCCACCAGTGATTCTCGGACAGTTTATGGCTACACCTTC.

The chain is built from TRBV7-9 and TRBJ1-2; tentative D call: TRBD1 (5 bases). This CDR3 has 13 residues. The germline V and J ends were trimmed by 1 base and 5 bases, with 8 bases remaining between them. Germline assignment: CDR1 SEHNR and CDR2 FQNEAQ (reference sequence). CDR3 region: CASSLEGAYGYTF. The CDR3 bases are TGTGCCAGCAGCTTAGAAGGGGCTTATGGCTACACCTTC.

The chain couples TRBV28 to TRBJ2-5, with 12 bases identical to TRBD1. Germline values: CDR1 MDHEN, CDR2 SYDVKM. The CDR3 runs 18 residues. Trimming removed 4 bases from V and 0 bases from J; junction bases left unmatched: 9. The DNA of the CDR3 is TGTGCCAGCAGTTCGCCCTGGGACAGGGGGCTAGACCAAGAGACCCAGTACTTC. Translation: CASSSPWDRGLDQETQYF.